This paragraph covers one TCR beta chain sequence. Its antigen is unidentified. The sample belongs to a study of OX40 agonist ivuxolimab in advanced cancers. The study's findings and limits: Circulating CD4+ and CD8+ T cells showed clonal expansion by week 6 at 0.1 to 3.0 mg/kg. Determination of antigen specificity was not performed for the expanded peripheral T cells. On average, CD8+ T cells showed a greater number of expanded clones than CD4+.

Libraries were prepared by immunoSEQ multiplex PCR; TCRdb keeps only in-frame clonotypes and omits some of them. The sample consists of 20,000 to 30,000 clones, 60% to 85% of them appearing once. Trimming cost V 5 bases and J 3 bases, with 11 bases left between them. This CDR3 has 13 amino acids. Germline CDR1 is SGHRS and CDR2 is YFSETQ. This chain joins TRBV5-1 and TRBJ1-1; D call uncertain. This clonotype was sampled from an adult with an advanced solid tumor such as melanoma, head and neck, liver or kidney cancer. Sample: CD4+ or CD8+ T cells sorted from blood, taken in a trial of the OX40 agonist ivuxolimab. The CDR3 here is CASRRQSHTEAFF. In DNA, the CDR3 is TGCGCCAGCAGACGCCAGAGTCACACTGAAGCTTTCTTT. Full variable domain (outside the CDR3, taken from reference TRBV5-1 and TRBJ1-1): KAGVTQTPRYLIKTRGQQVTLSCSPISGHRSVSWYQQTPGQGLQFLFEYFSETQRNKGNFPGRFSGRQFSNSRSEMNVSTLELGDSALYLCASRRQSHTEAFFGQGTRLTVV.